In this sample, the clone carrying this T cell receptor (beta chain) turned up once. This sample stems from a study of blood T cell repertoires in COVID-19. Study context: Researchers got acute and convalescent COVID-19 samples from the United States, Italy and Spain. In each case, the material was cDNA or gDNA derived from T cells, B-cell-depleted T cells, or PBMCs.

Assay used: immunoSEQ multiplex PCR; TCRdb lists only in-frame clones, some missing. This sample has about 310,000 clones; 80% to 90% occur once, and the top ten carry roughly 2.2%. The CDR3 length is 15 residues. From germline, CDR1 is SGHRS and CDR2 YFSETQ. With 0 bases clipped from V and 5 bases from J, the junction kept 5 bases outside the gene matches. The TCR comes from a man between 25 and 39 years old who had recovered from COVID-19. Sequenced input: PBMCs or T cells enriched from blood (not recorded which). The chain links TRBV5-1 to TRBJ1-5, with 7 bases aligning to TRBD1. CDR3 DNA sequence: TGCGCCAGCAGCTTGGGGCAGGGGGTGGATCAGCCCCAGCATTTT. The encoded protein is CASSLGQGVDQPQHF.